The next 30 T cell receptor beta chains were all read from a single sample in a study of cytomegalovirus exposure and HLA in healthy donors. The study ran its PCR with 60 Vbeta and 13 Jbeta primers. Profiled with immunoSEQ multiplex PCR; TCRdb holds only in-frame clones, not every one. Among about 98,000 clones, 55% to 80% were seen once, and the ten largest hold less than 1.5%. The sample consisted of PBMCs. All receptors come from a female donor in good health and CMV-seronegative.

The chain recombines TRBV7-9 with TRBJ1-2; 7 bases are a match to TRBD1. Per germline, CDR1 SEHNR and CDR2 FQNEAQ (reference sequence). V trimming: 5 bases; J trimming: 5 bases; junction bases outside the gene matches: 14. The CDR3 has 16 amino acids. CDR3 amino acids: CASSPSRDRPGYGYTF. CDR3 nucleotides: TGTGCCAGCAGCCCCAGTCGGGACAGACCAGGGTATGGCTACACCTTC.

This clone was found a few times. This chain connects TRBV5-1 to TRBJ2-3, with D tentatively TRBD1 (5 bases). CDR1 is SGHRS, CDR2 YFSETQ, per germline. This CDR3 has 13 residues. The ends were cut back, 7 bases at V and 2 bases at J, with 11 bases in the middle. The CDR3 sequence: CASWQGNTDTQYF. The CDR3 DNA reads as TGCGCCAGCTGGCAGGGTAACACAGATACGCAGTATTTT.

V gene TRBV6-5 combines with J gene TRBJ2-7; D is perhaps TRBD2 (6 bases). The germline gives CDR1 MNHEY, CDR2 SVGAGI. V lost 8 bases and J lost 3, with 14 bases in between. The CDR3 sequence is 13 residues long. The CDR3 region has the DNA TGTGCCAGCTCACCGGGAGCCCGCTACGAGCAGTACTTC. It translates to CASSPGARYEQYF.

Only a few counts were recorded for this clone. The V and J genes are TRBV28 and TRBJ1-1; 7 positions agree with TRBD1. From germline, CDR1 is MDHEN and CDR2 SYDVKM. The CDR3 runs 13 residues. With V trimmed by 6 bases and J by 4 bases, 5 bases remained unmatched. CDR3 sequence: CASRHTGATEAFF. Written as DNA, the CDR3 is TGTGCCAGCAGGCATACAGGGGCCACTGAAGCTTTCTTT.

J is TRBJ1-1 and V is TRBV5-5; D is ambiguous. The length of the CDR3 is 12 residues. The V gene's germline CDR1 is SGHKS and CDR2 YYEKEE (reference sequence). V lost 4 bases and J lost 6, with 10 bases in between. CDR3 residues: CASSAAPAEAFF. The CDR3 DNA reads TGTGCCAGCAGCGCTGCCCCGGCTGAAGCTTTCTTT.

The V and J genes are TRBV25-1 and TRBJ1-2; D possibly corresponds to TRBD1 (6 bases). V dropped 6 bases and J dropped 4 bases, with 18 bases sitting between them. Germline V gene data show CDR1 as MGHDK and CDR2 as SYGVNS. The CDR3 sequence is 15 residues long. The CDR3 DNA reads TGTGCCAGCAGCCCAACAGGGTGGGGAATCTATGGCTACACCTTC. Translation: CASSPTGWGIYGYTF.

The gene calls are TRBV29-1 and TRBJ2-7; 9 nucleotides match TRBD2. The germline gives CDR1 SQVTM, CDR2 ANQGSEA. The V and J ends lost 4 bases and 0 bases, in that order; junction bases with no gene match: 4. The CDR3 has 14 amino acids. CDR3: CSVGLAGASYEQYF. The CDR3 DNA sequence: TGCAGCGTTGGCTTAGCGGGAGCCTCCTACGAGCAGTACTTC.

Points on this clone: A junction boundary mismatches the germline segment, possibly from a read error. This chain connects TRBV11-2 to TRBJ1-1; D may be TRBD1 (5 bases). The V gene's germline CDR1 is SGHAT and CDR2 FQNNGV. The CDR3 has 14 amino acids. CDR3 loop: CATSFGGGGFEAFF. The CDR3 nucleotides are TGTGCCACCAGCTTCGGGGGTGGGGGATTTGAAGCTTTCTTT. The full variable domain, with the rest looked up from reference TRBV11-2 and TRBJ1-1, is EAGVAQSPRYKIIEKRQSVAFWCNPISGHATLYWYQQILGQGPKLLIQFQNNGVVDDSQLPKDRFSAERLKGVDSTLKIQPAKLEDSAVYLCATSFGGGGFEAFFGQGTRLTVV.

The rearrangement joins TRBV28 to TRBJ1-5; TRBD1 might be the D (6 bases). V lost 6 bases and J 2 bases, leaving 14 bases between the germline ends. This CDR3 spans 15 amino acids. Per the germline V gene, CDR1 is MDHEN and CDR2 is SYDVKM. The CDR3 loop reads CASRPTGFGNQPQHF. The CDR3 coding sequence is TGTGCCAGCAGGCCAACAGGGTTCGGCAATCAGCCCCAGCATTTT.

This clone appeared once. Within the sample, other DNA sequences also encode this same CDR3. The chain recombines TRBV29-1 with TRBJ1-3, with D tentatively TRBD1 (6 bases). Germline lookup yields CDR1 SQVTM and CDR2 ANQGSEA. The V and J ends lost 4 bases and 0 bases respectively, with 13 bases between them. The CDR3 contains 15 residues. CDR3 nucleotides: TGCAGCGTTGTTGGGGGCTCCTTCTCTGGAAACACCATATATTTT. This sequence encodes CSVVGGSFSGNTIYF.

The rearrangement uses TRBV6-5 and TRBJ1-4; TRBD1 might be the D (6 bases). The CDR3 contains 14 residues. Trimming pared 6 bases from V and 14 bases from J, leaving 22 bases between. Per the germline V gene, CDR1 is MNHEY and CDR2 is SVGAGI. The CDR3 DNA follows: TGTGCCAGCAGCCCCCGGGACAAGGTGAAAAGGCTGTTTTTT. It is translated as CASSPRDKVKRLFF.

This chain links TRBV6-4 with TRBJ2-3, with 9 bases matching TRBD1. The CDR3 is made up of 16 amino acids. The germline V gene has CDR1 MRHNA and CDR2 SNTAGT. Trimming at V came to 5 bases and at J to 6 bases, leaving 12 bases not matched to a gene. CDR3 nucleotide sequence: TGTGCCAGCAGTTCGACCGGGACAGGGCCGTTGGATACGCAGTATTTT. Its protein product is CASSSTGTGPLDTQYF.

This chain connects TRBV7-9 to TRBJ2-7, with 7 bases fitting TRBD2. In germline, CDR1 is SEHNR, CDR2 FQNEAQ (reference sequence). The CDR3 consists of 16 residues. V shed 0 bases, J shed 1 base, and the junction held 6 bases outside the gene matches. CDR3 in amino acids: CASSLATGGKSYEQYF. CDR3 in DNA: TGTGCCAGCAGCTTAGCCACCGGGGGGAAATCCTACGAGCAGTACTTC.

V gene TRBV25-1 combines with J gene TRBJ1-2; 8 bases map to TRBD1. V was clipped by 3 bases and J by 4 bases; unmatched bases: 10. Looked up from germline, CDR1 is MGHDK and CDR2 is SYGVNS. CDR3 size: 16 residues. The CDR3 bases are TGTGCCAGCAGTGAGACAGGGGACTCCATTGGCTATGGCTACACCTTC. As protein: CASSETGDSIGYGYTF.

The chain is built from TRBV27 and TRBJ1-4; D possibly corresponds to TRBD1 (5 bases). The CDR3 is 14 residues long. CDR1 and CDR2 from the germline V gene are MNHEY and SMNVEV (reference sequence). With 2 bases removed from V and 8 bases from J, the gap between germline ends came to 12 bases. DNA for the CDR3: TGTGCCAGCAGTTTACAGGGATTTGACGAAAAACTGTTTTTT. Its protein is CASSLQGFDEKLFF. The full variable domain, rest sourced from reference TRBV27 and TRBJ1-4, is EAQVTQNPRYLITVTGKKLTVTCSQNMNHEYMSWYRQDPGLGLRQIYYSMNVEVTDKGDVPEGYKVSRKEKRNFPLILESPSPNQTSLYFCASSLQGFDEKLFFGSGTQLSVL.

In this sample, this clone turned up a few times. This sequence joins TRBV6-5 and TRBJ2-2, with a possible D match to TRBD1 (7 bases). This CDR3 is built from 14 residues. Germline CDR1 and CDR2: MNHEY and SVGAGI. Trimming pared 8 bases from V and 5 bases from J, leaving 15 bases between. The CDR3 nucleotides are TGTGCCAGCCGCGCGACAGGGAGGACCGGGGAGCTGTTTTTT. Translated: CASRATGRTGELFF.

As for this clone: One end of the junction fails to match germline, which may point to a read error. This chain uses TRBV7-7 with TRBJ2-1; a possible D gene is TRBD2 (5 bases). Germline-derived CDR1 and CDR2 are SSHAT and FNYEAQ (reference sequence). This CDR3 has 13 amino acids. The CDR3 spells CASSLAEYNEQFF. CDR3 DNA: TGTGCTAGCAGTCTAGCAGAATACAATGAGCAGTTCTTC.

J is TRBJ1-6 and V is TRBV2, with D possibly being TRBD1 (5 bases). Per the germline V gene, CDR1 is SNHLY and CDR2 is FYNNEI. Trimming removed 8 bases at V and 3 bases at J, with 11 bases between. The CDR3 sequence is 14 residues long. The DNA for the CDR3 is TGTGCCAGCCACCCAGGGCGCTATAATTCACCCCTCCACTTT. Translation: CASHPGRYNSPLHF.

The chain couples TRBV6-1 to TRBJ1-2; 7 bases align to TRBD1. After removal of 7 bases from V and 7 bases from J, the junction contained 9 bases not matched to a gene. The CDR3 loop spans 13 amino acids. Germline V gene sequence: CDR1 MNHNS, CDR2 SASEGT. Here the CDR3 DNA reads TGTGCCAGCACCCCCGACCCAGGGGGTGGCTACACCTTC. It translates to CASTPDPGGGYTF.

V gene TRBV5-1 combines with J gene TRBJ2-5; 11 bases match TRBD2. The CDR3 has 16 residues. J was trimmed by 4 bases and V by 4 bases; bases with no gene match: 9. Germline-derived CDR1 and CDR2 are SGHRS and YFSETQ. The CDR3 region is CASSPRSGGALETQYF. The CDR3, as DNA: TGCGCCAGCAGCCCACGTAGCGGGGGGGCCTTAGAGACCCAGTACTTC. Full variable domain (remainder filled in from reference TRBV5-1 and TRBJ2-5): KAGVTQTPRYLIKTRGQQVTLSCSPISGHRSVSWYQQTPGQGLQFLFEYFSETQRNKGNFPGRFSGRQFSNSRSEMNVSTLELGDSALYLCASSPRSGGALETQYFGPGTRLLVL.

CDR3 sequence: CSVRTSGRSSSYEQYF. CDR3 bases: TGCAGCGTTAGGACTAGCGGGAGGTCAAGCTCCTACGAGCAGTACTTC. The J gene is TRBJ2-7, the V gene TRBV29-1; 14 nucleotides align to TRBD2. Trimming at V came to 5 bases and at J to 0 bases, leaving 6 bases not matched to a gene. The V gene's germline CDR1 is SQVTM and CDR2 ANQGSEA. The CDR3 extends over 16 amino acids.

The chain recombines TRBV6-5 with TRBJ1-3, with D possibly TRBD1 on 6 matching bases. Germline V gene sequence: CDR1 MNHEY, CDR2 SVGAGI. There are 14 residues in the CDR3. V was pared by 6 bases and J by 5 bases, with 14 bases between. The CDR3: CASRERGARNTIYF. DNA of the CDR3: TGTGCCAGCAGGGAGCGGGGGGCGAGAAACACCATATATTTT.

The chain is built from TRBV6-1 and TRBJ2-1; 10 nucleotides match TRBD2. The J segment lost 1 base and the V segment lost 3 bases, leaving 3 bases of the junction unmatched. The CDR3 consists of 16 residues. Germline CDR1 reads MNHNS; CDR2 reads SASEGT. CDR3 DNA: TGTGCCAGCAGTGACGGAGCGGGGGGGTCCTACAATGAGCAGTTCTTC. Residues: CASSDGAGGSYNEQFF.

The chain is built from TRBV27 and TRBJ2-7; D perhaps matches TRBD1 (7 bases). Germline CDR1 MNHEY, CDR2 SMNVEV (reference sequence). This CDR3 is built from 14 residues. V was shortened by 7 bases and J by 2 bases, with 15 bases between the two germline ends. The CDR3 DNA sequence: TGTGCCAGCAACCGACAGGGAGGAACCTACGAGCAGTACTTC. Protein product: CASNRQGGTYEQYF.

CDR3 protein: CAISEPDTAYEQYF. The CDR3 coding sequence is TGTGCCATCAGTGAGCCGGACACCGCCTACGAGCAGTACTTC. The V and J genes are TRBV10-3 and TRBJ2-7, with D tentatively TRBD1 (5 bases). Deletions cut 2 bases from V and 2 bases from J, with 10 bases between. This CDR3 spans 14 amino acids. Germline CDR1 and CDR2: ENHRY and SYGVKD.

The chain combines TRBV6-6 with TRBJ2-7; TRBD2 matches 7 bases. With V trimmed by 4 bases and J by 5 bases, 14 bases remained unmatched. The CDR3 has 16 residues. Germline-derived CDR1 and CDR2 are MNHNY and SVGAGI (reference sequence). DNA of the CDR3: TGTGCCAGCAGTTGGGGGACCAGGGTGGGAGGGGACGAGCAGTACTTC. This gives the protein CASSWGTRVGGDEQYF.

V and J are TRBV7-8 and TRBJ1-5; 7 bases align to TRBD1. The CDR3 covers 16 residues. The V gene end was trimmed by 4 bases and the J gene end by 5 bases; junction bases not matched to a gene: 11. Germline V gene sequence: CDR1 SGHVS, CDR2 FQNEAQ. The CDR3 coding sequence is TGTGCCAGCAGCTCCAGGCGGGTTCAGGGGGATCAGCCCCAGCATTTT. This codes for CASSSRRVQGDQPQHF.

V is TRBV25-1 and J is TRBJ1-1; 9 positions match TRBD1. V was pared by 4 bases and J by 8 bases, with 14 bases of the junction left unmatched. Per the germline V gene, CDR1 is MGHDK and CDR2 is SYGVNS. This CDR3 is built from 16 residues. The CDR3 coding sequence is TGTGCCAGCAGTGCTGGTACAGGGGGCGCGAGGGGGGAAGCTTTCTTT. It specifies CASSAGTGGARGEAFF.

This clone was counted a few times. The V call is TRBV2, the J call TRBJ2-7, with D possibly being TRBD2 (5 bases). Trimming took off 4 bases at V and 2 bases at J, with 6 bases between the two ends. The CDR3 has 12 amino acids. Per germline, CDR1 SNHLY and CDR2 FYNNEI. The CDR3 reads CASSGEPYEQYF. The CDR3, as DNA: TGTGCCAGCAGTGGGGAGCCCTACGAGCAGTACTTC.

This clone was detected a few times. This chain uses TRBV5-1 with TRBJ1-2, with a tentative D call TRBD1 (6 bases). From germline, CDR1 is SGHRS and CDR2 YFSETQ. Trimming took off 3 bases at V and 2 bases at J, with 11 bases between the two ends. The CDR3 consists of 14 residues. The CDR3 nucleotides are TGCGCCAGCAGCTCCGACAGGCTAAACTATGGCTACACCTTC. Translating gives CASSSDRLNYGYTF.